A selection of T cell receptor beta chains follows, all from one sample in a study of post-analysis software for immune sequencing data. TCRdb passed the PCR reads through MiXCR, listing each CDR3 protein once. The sample shows a few hundred thousand distinct CDR3 sequences, less than 40% of them seen only once. Material: blood. The receptors originated from a girl aged 2-10 years with multiple sclerosis. The CDR3 runs from the conserved cysteine through the conserved F or W. The D gene is left open where the match is weak. Clone sizes are given selectively: once, few, many, or a class where the clone is expanded.

clone_size j_call d_call v_call cdr3_nt cdr3_aa
NA TRBJ2-1 TRBD2 TRBV24-1 TGTGCCACCAGTGGTCTAGCGGGTAATGAGCAGTTCTTC CATSGLAGNEQFF
few TRBJ1-2 NA TRBV4-3 TGCGCCAGCAGCCAAGTCTTGTCGAACTATGGCTACACCTTC CASSQVLSNYGYTF
NA TRBJ1-2 TRBD1 TRBV5-1 TGCGCCAGCAGCTCGATGGGGACAGGGAGTCACACCTTC CASSSMGTGSHTF
NA TRBJ2-7 NA TRBV12-3/TRBV12-4 TGTGCCAGCAGTTCAGGATACGGGGAAAGGGGGGGGCCTTCCGACGAGCAGTACTTC CASSSGYGERGGPSDEQYF
NA TRBJ1-2 NA TRBV20-1 TGCAGTGCAGCAGCCTCTTGGGGCTACACCTTC CSAAASWGYTF
few TRBJ1-6 TRBD1 TRBV20-1 TGCAGTGCTAGAGATCCCGGGACAGGGGATAATTCACCCCTCCACTTT CSARDPGTGDNSPLHF
few TRBJ2-3 NA TRBV29-1 TGCAGCGTTGAAGATGCGTACAGGGGAGGAGATACGCAGTATTTT CSVEDAYRGGDTQYF
NA TRBJ2-7 TRBD2 TRBV7-2 TGTGCCAGCAGCTCCCTAGCGGGAGGGCCGAGCTACGAGCAGTACTTC CASSSLAGGPSYEQYF
NA TRBJ1-6 NA TRBV5-5 TGTGCCAGCAGCCCCGAGGGGTCGGGTAATTCACCCCTCCACTTT CASSPEGSGNSPLHF
few TRBJ2-1 NA TRBV6-5 TGTGCCAGCAGTTACCTCATACAGGGCAGCTCCTACAATGAGCAGTTCTTC CASSYLIQGSSYNEQFF
few TRBJ2-4 NA TRBV29-1 TGCAGCGGACTGGTAGGCAAAAACATTCAGTACTTC CSGLVGKNIQYF
few TRBJ1-5 NA TRBV28 TGTGCCAGCAGTTTATATCGGGGCCTAGGACAGCCCCAGCATTTT CASSLYRGLGQPQHF
NA TRBJ2-1 NA TRBV10-3 TGTGCCATCAGCCAGAGACAGGAACAAGAGACCCAGTTCTTC CAISQRQEQETQFF
few TRBJ2-7 NA TRBV19 TGTGCCAGTAGTCCTTCATTTCTAGGGGGATTGAAAGGGGACGAGCAGTACTTC CASSPSFLGGLKGDEQYF
NA TRBJ2-3 TRBD1 TRBV5-1 TGCGCCAGCAGCTTTCTTCCGACAGGGAACCCAGATACGCAGTATTTT CASSFLPTGNPDTQYF
NA TRBJ2-5 TRBD2 TRBV4-3 TGCGCCAGCAGCCAAGACGGGACTAGCGGGAGAGAGTACTTC CASSQDGTSGREYF
NA TRBJ2-7 NA TRBV6-5 TGTGCCAGCAGTTACAGTGCCGGGAGCGAGCAGTACTTC CASSYSAGSEQYF
NA TRBJ2-1 NA TRBV20-1 TGCAGTGCTACAATCGGGAGCCTAAACAATGAGCAGTTCTTC CSATIGSLNNEQFF
NA TRBJ2-1 TRBD2 TRBV12-3/TRBV12-4 TGTGCCACCGGGGAGGGGCACTACAATGAGCAGTTCTTC CATGEGHYNEQFF
NA TRBJ2-6 NA TRBV6-2/TRBV6-3 TGTGCCAGCAGTTACGTTACGAGTGGGGCCAACGTCCTGACTTTC CASSYVTSGANVLTF
few TRBJ1-2 TRBD1 TRBV6-2/TRBV6-3 TGTGCCAGCAGTTACTCGATTCGGACAGGTGACTATGACTACACCTTC CASSYSIRTGDYDYTF
NA TRBJ2-1 NA TRBV6-5 TGTGCCAGCAGTCCAGGGCTAGCGCCCTACAATGAGCAGTTCTTC CASSPGLAPYNEQFF
few TRBJ2-5 NA TRBV5-1 TGCGCCAGCAGCCCTCAGGAGGGGACCCAGTACTTC CASSPQEGTQYF
NA TRBJ2-1 TRBD2 TRBV7-3 TGTGCCAGCAGCTTCCATCCTAGCGGCAGCTCCTACAATGAGCAGTTCTTC CASSFHPSGSSYNEQFF
NA TRBJ2-1 NA TRBV6-2/TRBV6-3 TGTACCAGCAGTCCATCGGGGTCCTACAATGAGCAGTTCTTC CTSSPSGSYNEQFF
NA TRBJ1-4 NA TRBV9 TGTGCCAGCAGCTTCCCCGGGACCCGTCGAATGTTTTTT CASSFPGTRRMFF
NA TRBJ1-5 NA TRBV19 TGTGCCAGTAGTTACCGGTCTCAGCCCCAGCATTTT CASSYRSQPQHF
NA TRBJ1-5 NA TRBV3-1 TGTGCCAGCAGCCAAGGGACTGGGAATTATCAGCCCCAGCATTTT CASSQGTGNYQPQHF
NA TRBJ1-1 TRBD1 TRBV4-2 TGTGCCAGCACATTGACAGGGGGAGGAGGGACTGAAGCTTTCTTT CASTLTGGGGTEAFF
NA TRBJ2-1 NA TRBV14 TGTGCCAGCAGCCCCCCACGAGCGCCAACCTACAATGAGCAGTTCTTC CASSPPRAPTYNEQFF
NA TRBJ2-1 TRBD2 TRBV20-1 TGTAGTGCTAAGGGACTATCTCGATACAATGAGCAGTTCTTC CSAKGLSRYNEQFF
few TRBJ2-3 TRBD1 TRBV5-1 TGCGCCAGCAGCATAGGACAGGGGGGAGATACGCAGTATTTT CASSIGQGGDTQYF
few TRBJ2-7 NA TRBV7-6 TGTGCCAGCAGCCTAAGACACGACGCGGGGCAGTACTTC CASSLRHDAGQYF
once TRBJ2-1 NA TRBV7-8 TGTGCCAGCAGCAGGGGTAGCGGTTTATGGAATGAGCAGTTCTTC CASSRGSGLWNEQFF
few TRBJ2-7 TRBD2 TRBV7-2 TGTGCCAGCAGCTTCTCCGGACTAGCGGAATCCTACGAGCAGTACTTC CASSFSGLAESYEQYF
NA TRBJ2-1 NA TRBV6-1 TGTGCCAGCAGCCTAGTTCCGACGGCGGGGATGATTAATGAGCAGTTCTTC CASSLVPTAGMINEQFF
NA TRBJ2-1 NA TRBV7-8 TGTGCCAGCAGCTTATCGATTGGTGGCAATGAGCAGTTCTTC CASSLSIGGNEQFF
NA TRBJ1-2 NA TRBV5-1 TGCGCCAGCAGCTTCCGGGGTGACTATGGCTACACCTTC CASSFRGDYGYTF
NA TRBJ2-5 NA TRBV28 TGTGCCAGCAGTCCCAGCCCGGACTCAGGAGGAGGGACCCAGTACTTC CASSPSPDSGGGTQYF
few TRBJ2-5 TRBD1 TRBV5-1 TGCGCCAGCAGCAATGGGGACAGACAAGAGACCCAGTACTTC CASSNGDRQETQYF